This passage covers 17 T cell receptor beta chains from one sample sequenced in a study of blood T cell repertoires in COVID-19. Data came from immunoSEQ multiplex PCR; TCRdb stores just in-frame clones and leaves some out. Of tens of thousands of clones listed, roughly 85% are singletons. Source material: peripheral blood. All receptors come from a man in his sixties with active or convalescent COVID-19.

This clone was recorded a few times. The V call is TRBV28, the J call TRBJ2-6; 9 positions match TRBD1. Unmatched junction bases numbered 6, after V lost 4 bases and J lost 8 bases. Germline V gene data show CDR1 as MDHEN and CDR2 as SYDVKM. This CDR3 has 15 residues. CDR3 DNA sequence: TGTGCCAGCAGTTCCGGACAGGGGAGGACCAACGTCCTGACTTTC. This codes for CASSSGQGRTNVLTF. Full variable domain (remainder filled in from reference TRBV28 and TRBJ2-6): DVKVTQSSRYLVKRTGEKVFLECVQDMDHENMFWYRQDPGLGLRLIYFSYDVKMKEKGDIPEGYSVSREKKERFSLILESASTNQTSMYLCASSSGQGRTNVLTFGAGSRLTVL.

A few counts support this clone. This chain links TRBV27 with TRBJ1-1; 10 bases are a match to TRBD1. V shed 3 bases, J shed 7 bases, and the junction held 2 bases outside the gene matches. This CDR3 region has 13 residues. Germline values: CDR1 MNHEY, CDR2 SMNVEV (reference sequence). This CDR3 reads CASSLGTGVEAFF. The CDR3 DNA follows: TGTGCCAGCAGTTTGGGGACAGGGGTTGAAGCTTTCTTT.

The chain uses TRBV19 and TRBJ2-1, with D maybe TRBD1 (5 bases). In germline, CDR1 is LNHDA, CDR2 SQIVND (reference sequence). Trimming stripped 3 bases from V and 0 bases from J, with 12 bases between. This CDR3 comprises 16 residues. The CDR3, as DNA: TGTGCCAGTAGTATCGCTGCAACAGGCTCCTACAATGAGCAGTTCTTC. Translating gives CASSIAATGSYNEQFF.

The chain combines TRBV6-5 with TRBJ1-6, with D unclear. Trimming pared 6 bases from V and 1 base from J, leaving 4 bases between. Germline V gene sequence: CDR1 MNHEY, CDR2 SVGAGI. There are 13 residues in the CDR3. CDR3 DNA: TGTGCCAGCAGACGGTCCTATAATTCACCCCTCCACTTT. As protein: CASRRSYNSPLHF.

This chain connects TRBV12-5 to TRBJ2-1; 12 bases line up with TRBD2. Trimming cost V 5 bases and J 1 base; bases outside gene matches: 3. Germline assignment: CDR1 LGHNT and CDR2 FRNRAP. The CDR3 length is 16 residues. The CDR3 protein is CASGPSGGASYNEQFF. The CDR3 DNA is TGTGCTAGTGGTCCTAGCGGGGGGGCATCCTACAATGAGCAGTTCTTC. Combining the CDR3 with reference TRBV12-5 and TRBJ2-1 gives the whole variable domain DARVTQTPRHKVTEMGQEVTMRCQPILGHNTVFWYRQTMMQGLELLAYFRNRAPLDDSGMPKDRFSAEMPDATLATLKIQPSEPRDSAVYFCASGPSGGASYNEQFFGPGTRLTVL.

This clone was counted between two and nine times. CDR3 sequence reads: CASSSDRPGELFF. CDR3 nucleotide sequence: TGTGCCAGCAGCTCTGACAGGCCCGGGGAGCTGTTTTTT. This chain uses TRBV5-5 with TRBJ2-2, with D tentatively TRBD1 (6 bases). The CDR3 covers 13 residues. V was shortened by 3 bases and J by 6 bases, with 9 bases between the two germline ends. Germline CDR1 reads SGHKS; CDR2 reads YYEKEE (reference sequence).

This clone was detected once. V gene TRBV7-9 combines with J gene TRBJ2-5; no definite D call. The length of the CDR3 is 15 residues. CDR1 is SEHNR and CDR2 is FQNEAQ in the germline V gene (reference sequence). The V gene lost 1 base and the J gene lost 2 bases, with 11 bases spanning the gap. DNA of the CDR3: TGTGCCAGCAGCTTAGGCCCCAGGAATCAAGAGACCCAGTACTTC. As protein: CASSLGPRNQETQYF.

This clone was counted many times. J is TRBJ1-1 and V is TRBV2, with 8 bases that match TRBD1. In germline, CDR1 is SNHLY, CDR2 FYNNEI. This CDR3 is 14 amino acids long. Unmatched junction bases numbered 7, after V lost 5 bases and J lost 5 bases. In DNA form, the CDR3 reads TGTGCCAGCAGTTCACAGGGGGATGAGACTGAAGCTTTCTTT. It codes for CASSSQGDETEAFF.

The rearrangement joins TRBV14 to TRBJ1-2; TRBD1 aligns across 9 bases. The CDR3 consists of 15 residues. J lost 11 bases, V lost 0 bases, and 10 bases had no gene match. Germline assignment: CDR1 SGHDN and CDR2 FVKESK. The CDR3 DNA is TGTGCCAGCAGCCAAGAGCTACCGGGACAGGGCTCTTACACCTTC. Translated: CASSQELPGQGSYTF.

The V gene is TRBV5-6, the J gene TRBJ1-1; 11 bases align to TRBD1. This CDR3 has 13 residues. V was pared by 4 bases and J by 7 bases, with 3 bases of the junction left unmatched. Germline loops: CDR1 SGHDT, CDR2 YYEEEE. The CDR3 region has the DNA TGTGCCAGCAGCACCGGGACAGGGGGTGAAGCTTTCTTT. It encodes CASSTGTGGEAFF.

This chain joins TRBV9 and TRBJ1-4, with D perhaps matching TRBD1 (5 bases). Germline V gene lookup returns CDR1 SGDLS and CDR2 YYNGEE. The CDR3 runs to 18 residues. The V end lost 0 bases, the J end lost 0 bases, and 15 bases lay between the germline ends. The CDR3 protein is CASSVEGWGTATNEKLFF. The CDR3 nucleotides are TGTGCCAGCAGCGTAGAGGGGTGGGGGACTGCAACTAATGAAAAACTGTTTTTT.

The chain is built from TRBV7-9 and TRBJ1-4; maybe TRBD1 (6 bases). V was cut by 5 bases and J by 4 bases, with 17 bases left in between. The CDR3 length is 16 residues. Germline lookup yields CDR1 SEHNR and CDR2 FQNEAQ (reference sequence). The CDR3 here is CASSPSMGAINEKLFF. CDR3 nucleotides: TGTGCCAGCAGCCCCTCTATGGGGGCGATTAATGAAAAACTGTTTTTT.

This chain joins TRBV13 and TRBJ1-2, with unresolved D. Trimming shortened V by 5 bases and J by 1 base, and 8 bases separated the two germline ends. The CDR3 totals 13 residues. Germline loops: CDR1 PRHDT, CDR2 FYEKMQ (reference sequence). In DNA, the CDR3 is TGTGCCAGCAGCCGTAATTATAACTATGGCTACACCTTC. It encodes CASSRNYNYGYTF.

The chain employs TRBV2 and TRBJ2-7, with D perhaps matching TRBD2 (7 bases). This CDR3 region has 18 residues. The germline CDR1 and CDR2 sequences are SNHLY and FYNNEI. The V end was cut by 7 bases, the J end by 2 bases, with 27 bases between. The CDR3 protein is CASTPAGTQGGSAYEQYF. The CDR3 bases are TGTGCCAGCACCCCAGCCGGGACACAAGGCGGGAGTGCCTACGAGCAGTACTTC.

This chain links TRBV28 with TRBJ1-2, with D maybe TRBD1 (5 bases). The V gene lost 2 bases and the J gene lost 9 bases, with 16 bases spanning the gap. Germline V CDR1 and CDR2: MDHEN, SYDVKM. The CDR3 runs 14 residues. The CDR3 nucleotides read TGTGCCAGCAGTTTAGAAGGCAGGGCCTCGAGCTACACCTTC. Its translation: CASSLEGRASSYTF.

This clone has just one count. V usage is TRBV5-4 and J usage is TRBJ2-3; 8 positions agree with TRBD2. The CDR3 runs to 13 residues. The trim removed 4 bases at V and 3 bases at J, leaving 1 base unmatched. Germline CDR1 SGHNT, CDR2 YYREEE (reference sequence). CDR3 protein: CASSRGGTDTQYF. In DNA form, the CDR3 reads TGTGCCAGCAGCCGGGGGGGGACAGATACGCAGTATTTT.

This chain joins TRBV19 and TRBJ2-3, with D hard to call. Trimming shortened V by 5 bases and J by 5 bases, and 14 bases separated the two germline ends. CDR3 length: 14 residues. Germline CDR1 is LNHDA and CDR2 is SQIVND (reference sequence). This CDR3 reads CASSYDSAKDTQYF. In DNA form, the CDR3 reads TGTGCCAGTAGTTACGATAGTGCAAAAGATACGCAGTATTTT.